The T cell receptor (beta chain) described here comes from a study of cytomegalovirus exposure and HLA in healthy donors. Study at large: A data release that came early held roughly 85 million unique TCRs from HLA-typed donors. Study-wide findings and caveats: A missense DCLRE1C variant was associated with V- and J-gene trimming of TCR beta chains in a later analysis, and an independent cohort replicated the association.

Amplification used 60 Vbeta primers and 13 Jbeta primers. Clones were sequenced by immunoSEQ multiplex PCR, and TCRdb holds only the in-frame ones, with some missing. The table records tens of thousands of clones, about 79% of them present only once. As concerns this clone: Its target is not known.

The TCR originated in a man aged 55 to 69 in good health and CMV-seropositive. Sequenced: PBMCs.

The CDR3 DNA sequence: TGCGCCAGCAGCTTGGTGGCGGGGCCGGGCACAGATACGCAGTATTTT. Translation: CASSLVAGPGTDTQYF. The genes are TRBV5-1 and TRBJ2-3; a possible D gene is TRBD2 (6 bases). V was pared by 0 bases and J by 1 base, with 12 bases between. This CDR3 has 16 residues. Germline V lookup: CDR1 SGHRS, CDR2 YFSETQ.